Below are 28 T cell receptor beta chains sequenced from a single sample in a study of T cells in localized non-small cell lung cancer (dated by TCRdb to 2020 to 2021). Library prep was done by the immunoSEQ multiplex PCR assay. TCRdb carries this immuneACCESS record with in-frame sequences only. Its versions omit some clonotypes, under half of them owing to an unresolved V gene in the studies checked, with the rest unexplained. This sample has about 14,000 clones in its table, and approximately 85% of those were observed once. Together, the top ten hold approximately 24% of the sample. The specimen comprised peripheral blood, sampled before any cancer treatment. The receptors were sampled from a female donor at least 60 years old with stage I squamous cell lung carcinoma.

Only a few counts were recorded for this clone. The rearrangement joins TRBV6-1 to TRBJ1-2, with 8 bases fitting TRBD1. The trim removed 0 bases at V and 5 bases at J, leaving 5 bases unmatched. The CDR3 is 15 residues long. The V gene's germline CDR1 is MNHNS and CDR2 SASEGT. CDR3 amino acids: CASSEAQGAGYGYTF. The CDR3 DNA is TGTGCCAGCAGTGAAGCCCAGGGGGCGGGGTATGGCTACACCTTC.

The chain uses TRBV19 and TRBJ1-1; D gene uncertain. V gave up 5 bases and J gave up 4 bases, with 5 bases separating them. This CDR3 has 11 residues. Germline assignment: CDR1 LNHDA and CDR2 SQIVND (reference sequence). The DNA for the CDR3 is TGTGCCAGTAGTGCTGTCACTGAAGCTTTCTTT. Its protein is CASSAVTEAFF.

This clone has a single count. The V call is TRBV21-1, the J call TRBJ2-7; the table's D call TRBD1 went unverified against the DNA. TRBV21-1 is shown as a pseudogene. This CDR3 contains 16 residues. Here the CDR3 reads CASSKAGTWKNNEQYF. The DNA for the CDR3 is TGTGCCAGCAGCAAAGCTGGGACATGGAAGAATAACGAGCAGTACTTC.

Only one count was recorded for this clone. This sequence joins TRBV6-1 and TRBJ2-5; TRBD1 matches at 7 bases. The ends lost 6 bases at V and 2 bases at J; junction bases unmatched: 3. The CDR3 is 13 amino acids. CDR1 and CDR2 (germline): MNHNS, SASEGT. In DNA form, the CDR3 reads TGTGCCAGCAGGCGGACAGGACAAGAGACCCAGTACTTC. Protein sequence: CASRRTGQETQYF.

The rearrangement uses TRBV4-2 and TRBJ1-3; TRBD1 agrees at 8 bases. With 0 bases clipped from V and 8 bases from J, the junction kept 6 bases outside the gene matches. The germline gives CDR1 LGHNA, CDR2 YNFKEQ. The CDR3 runs 15 residues. The chain's CDR3 is CASSQDRGLQDTIYF. The CDR3 DNA is TGTGCCAGCAGCCAAGACAGGGGGCTACAGGACACCATATATTTT.

The CDR3 nucleotides are TGTGCCAGTAGCCTGACGACAGGGGGTACAGATACGCAGTATTTT. Translation gives CASSLTTGGTDTQYF. This sequence joins TRBV19 and TRBJ2-3, with 9 bases identical to TRBD1. This CDR3 is built from 15 residues. The trim removed 6 bases at V and 3 bases at J, leaving 7 bases unmatched. Germline V gene sequence: CDR1 LNHDA, CDR2 SQIVND (reference sequence).

V is TRBV7-2 and J is TRBJ2-6; D remains ambiguous. V lost 4 bases and J 5 bases, leaving 21 bases between the germline ends. The CDR3 consists of 18 residues. CDR1 is SGHTA, CDR2 FQGNSA, per germline. CDR3 sequence: CASSSLSRRQSRANVLTF. CDR3 in DNA: TGTGCCAGCAGCTCGTTATCGAGACGACAAAGTCGGGCCAACGTCCTGACTTTC.

The chain recombines TRBV11-2 with TRBJ2-2; D gene uncertain. The V gene lost 5 bases and the J gene lost 4 bases, with 14 bases spanning the gap. The V gene's germline CDR1 is SGHAT and CDR2 FQNNGV. The CDR3 consists of 15 residues. The CDR3 DNA is TGTGCCAGCAGCCCCCAACGGGTCCTCACCGGGGAGCTGTTTTTT. As protein: CASSPQRVLTGELFF.

V usage is TRBV5-1 and J usage is TRBJ2-5; D ambiguous. The CDR3 is 13 residues long. Trimming pared 2 bases from V and 5 bases from J, leaving 10 bases between. In germline, CDR1 is SGHRS, CDR2 YFSETQ. The CDR3 spells CASSFGVEETQYF. For the CDR3, the DNA is TGCGCCAGCAGCTTTGGCGTGGAGGAGACCCAGTACTTC. The complete variable domain, with remaining parts taken from reference TRBV5-1 and TRBJ2-5, reads KAGVTQTPRYLIKTRGQQVTLSCSPISGHRSVSWYQQTPGQGLQFLFEYFSETQRNKGNFPGRFSGRQFSNSRSEMNVSTLELGDSALYLCASSFGVEETQYFGPGTRLLVL.

The V call is TRBV2, the J call TRBJ2-2, with 8 bases identical to TRBD2. The CDR3 is made up of 16 amino acids. V lost 2 bases, J lost 5 bases, and 7 bases stayed unmatched. Looked up from germline, CDR1 is SNHLY and CDR2 is FYNNEI. The CDR3 coding sequence is TGTGCCAGCAGTGAAACGACGGCGGGAGGAACCGGGGAGCTGTTTTTT. Its protein product is CASSETTAGGTGELFF.

This CDR3 reads CASSLARNYGYTF. In nucleotides, the CDR3 is TGTGCCAGCAGCTTAGCCAGGAACTATGGCTACACCTTC. The rearrangement links TRBV7-5 to TRBJ1-2; the table's D call, TRBD1, was not checked against the DNA. TRBV7-5 is classified as a pseudogene. CDR3 length: 13 residues.

V usage is TRBV7-9 and J usage is TRBJ2-3; D ambiguous. This CDR3 spans 13 amino acids. Deletions cut 5 bases from V and 4 bases from J, with 10 bases between. The V gene's germline CDR1 is SEHNR and CDR2 FQNEAQ (reference sequence). CDR3 in DNA: TGTGCCAGCAGCCAAGCTGACGCAGATACGCAGTATTTT. Its translation is CASSQADADTQYF.

The genes are TRBV2 and TRBJ1-4; no clear D gene. CDR1 is SNHLY, CDR2 FYNNEI, per germline. There are 12 residues in the CDR3. The V and J ends lost 6 bases and 7 bases respectively, with 9 bases between them. The CDR3: CASRSRTEKLFF. CDR3 coding DNA: TGTGCCAGCAGGTCTCGCACTGAAAAACTGTTTTTT.

Note on this clone: Relative to the germline gene, one junction end is altered; a read error may explain this. The chain is built from TRBV19 and TRBJ2-7, with D tentatively TRBD1 (6 bases). The CDR3 consists of 15 residues. The germline V gene has CDR1 LNHDA and CDR2 SQIVND (reference sequence). CDR3 bases: TGTGCCAGTAGGATAGCCCCTACAGGGACCTACGAGCAGTACTTC. It specifies CASRIAPTGTYEQYF.

J is TRBJ1-2 and V is TRBV2; no definite D call. This CDR3 comprises 14 residues. Germline CDR1 SNHLY, CDR2 FYNNEI. V lost 7 bases, J lost 2 bases, and 14 bases lay in between. Written as DNA, the CDR3 is TGTGCCAGCATTGGCCAGAATTCAAACTATGGCTACACCTTC. This sequence encodes CASIGQNSNYGYTF.

This chain connects TRBV4-3 to TRBJ2-7; TRBD1 agrees at 10 bases. CDR1 is LGHNA, CDR2 YSLEER, per germline. V shed 0 bases and J 4 bases; nucleotides not matched to a gene: 3. The CDR3 length is 15 residues. In DNA form, the CDR3 reads TGCGCCAGCAGCCAAGACCGGACAGGGGGGTACGAGCAGTACTTC. Amino acid sequence: CASSQDRTGGYEQYF.

The chain employs TRBV5-1 and TRBJ2-3; tentatively, D is TRBD1 or TRBD2 (7 bases each). The germline V gene has CDR1 SGHRS and CDR2 YFSETQ. Trimming took 2 bases from V and 6 from J, leaving 19 bases between them. CDR3 length: 16 amino acids. CDR3 protein: CASSFRRGTAGDTQYF. In nucleotides, the CDR3 is TGCGCCAGCAGCTTTAGGCGGGGGACAGCTGGGGATACGCAGTATTTT.

This rearrangement joins TRBV6-5 to TRBJ2-1, with 7 bases aligning to TRBD2. Germline CDR1 reads MNHEY; CDR2 reads SVGAGI. This CDR3 is built from 14 residues. V gave up 6 bases and J gave up 3 bases; unmatched junction bases: 5. The chain's CDR3 is CASSPLADYNEQFF. CDR3 sequence (DNA): TGTGCCAGCAGCCCCCTAGCGGACTACAATGAGCAGTTCTTC.

The gene calls are TRBV10-1 and TRBJ2-3; D not resolved. Trimming took off 3 bases at V and 1 base at J, with 11 bases between the two ends. CDR1 and CDR2 (germline): WNHNN, SYGVQD (reference sequence). CDR3 size: 15 residues. The CDR3 sequence is CASSDSDDRTDTQYF. Here the CDR3 DNA reads TGCGCCAGCAGTGATTCAGACGACCGCACAGATACGCAGTATTTT.

The count of this clone is one. CDR3 coding DNA: TGCGCCAGCAGTGAGTCGGATCCGGCGGCGGGAGGAGGAGGTACCCTCCACAATGAGCAGTTCTTC. Translating gives CASSESDPAAGGGGTLHNEQFF. V is TRBV10-2 and J is TRBJ2-1; 8 bases are a match to TRBD2. The CDR3 totals 22 residues. The V segment lost 0 bases and the J segment 5 bases; nucleotides outside the gene matches: 24. Germline-derived CDR1 and CDR2 are WSHSY and SAAADI.

The rearrangement joins TRBV6-1 to TRBJ1-4; 7 bases map to TRBD1. This CDR3 has 16 residues. From germline, CDR1 is MNHNS and CDR2 SASEGT. V was pared by 4 bases and J by 7 bases, with 12 bases of the junction left unmatched. The chain's CDR3 is CASSVIPGTVGEKLFF. The CDR3 DNA reads TGTGCCAGCAGTGTCATTCCCGGGACAGTTGGTGAAAAACTGTTTTTT.

The chain carries TRBV6-1 and TRBJ2-2, with 7 bases that match TRBD2. Germline CDR1 MNHNS, CDR2 SASEGT. J was trimmed by 7 bases and V by 4 bases; bases with no gene match: 6. The CDR3 extends over 14 amino acids. This chain's CDR3 is CASSVAGEVGELFF. The CDR3 bases are TGTGCCAGCAGTGTGGCGGGGGAGGTCGGGGAGCTGTTTTTT.

The V gene is TRBV27, the J gene TRBJ2-2; 7 bases agree with TRBD1. The CDR3 is 19 amino acids. J gave up 0 bases and V 5 bases, and 15 bases lay outside the gene matches. Germline V gene data show CDR1 as MNHEY and CDR2 as SMNVEV (reference sequence). Here the CDR3 DNA reads TGTGCCAGCAGTCTACTCCTAGACTGGGACAGCGCGAACACCGGGGAGCTGTTTTTT. It encodes CASSLLLDWDSANTGELFF.

The chain couples TRBV7-2 to TRBJ1-5; D remains ambiguous. The length of the CDR3 is 16 residues. Germline values: CDR1 SGHTA, CDR2 FQGNSA. V was shortened by 1 base and J by 2 bases, with 12 bases between the two germline ends. CDR3 sequence reads: CASSLEVNLGNQPQHF. The CDR3 bases are TGTGCCAGCAGCTTAGAAGTCAATCTCGGCAATCAGCCCCAGCATTTT.

The chain combines TRBV5-1 with TRBJ2-6; D might be TRBD1 (6 bases). Germline V gene sequence: CDR1 SGHRS, CDR2 YFSETQ. The CDR3 extends over 18 amino acids. V lost 3 bases, J lost 0 bases, and 16 bases lay in between. CDR3 protein: CASSSNNRVTSGANVLTF. CDR3 sequence (DNA): TGCGCCAGCAGCTCGAATAACAGGGTCACCTCTGGGGCCAACGTCCTGACTTTC.

The chain couples TRBV7-2 to TRBJ1-2; 7 bases line up with TRBD1. The CDR3 covers 14 residues. V gave up 0 bases and J gave up 4 bases; unmatched junction bases: 2. Germline CDR1 reads SGHTA; CDR2 reads FQGNSA. The CDR3 DNA reads as TGTGCCAGCAGCTTAGCGTCAGGGGGCTATGGCTACACCTTC. It translates to CASSLASGGYGYTF.

The V and J genes are TRBV5-5 and TRBJ2-1; 9 bases are a match to TRBD1. Germline loops: CDR1 SGHKS, CDR2 YYEKEE (reference sequence). CDR3 length equals 15 residues. With 6 bases clipped from V and 4 bases from J, the junction kept 8 bases outside the gene matches. The CDR3 bases are TGTGCCAGCACCCCTGACAGGGGGGGGTACAATGAGCAGTTCTTC. Translating gives CASTPDRGGYNEQFF.

J is TRBJ1-3 and V is TRBV5-1; unclear D gene. CDR1 is SGHRS and CDR2 is YFSETQ in the germline V gene. This CDR3 has 16 residues. V was clipped by 0 bases and J by 0 bases, with 10 bases between them. This chain's CDR3 is CASSLDPESSGNTIYF. In nucleotides, the CDR3 is TGCGCCAGCAGCTTGGATCCGGAGAGCTCTGGAAACACCATATATTTT.